These T cell receptor beta chains were read from a single sample in a study of cytomegalovirus exposure and HLA in healthy donors. Using immunoSEQ multiplex PCR, the repertoire was profiled, and TCRdb retains in-frame clones only, with some absent. The sample consists of about 120,000 clones, around 69% of them appearing once. The specimen sequenced was PBMCs. The source is a woman in her 40s in good health and CMV-seropositive. Each CDR3 is given with its conserved first and last residue. Each record gives: J gene, V gene, D gene, CDR3 length, clone size, CDR3 protein, CDR3 DNA. D genes are given only for firm matches. The size of a clone is reported for some rows only, either as once, few or many, or as a class for expanded clones.

TRBJ2-5 | TRBV11-3 | NA | 13 | NA | CASSPGDGETQYF | TGTGCCAGCAGTCCCGGCGACGGGGAGACCCAGTACTTC
TRBJ2-7 | TRBV21-1 | NA | 17 | NA | CASPRLAGASYGYEQYF | TGTGCCAGCCCTCGACTAGCGGGAGCTTCCTACGGGTACGAGCAGTACTTC
TRBJ1-5 | TRBV27 | NA | 16 | NA | CASSFWGPDSNQPQHF | TGTGCCAGCAGTTTTTGGGGGCCCGATAGCAATCAGCCCCAGCATTTT
TRBJ2-5 | TRBV5-6 | NA | 11 | NA | CASTAGVTQYF | TGTGCCAGCACCGCCGGTGTGACCCAGTACTTC
TRBJ1-6 | TRBV5-1 | NA | 14 | NA | CATRDLTGGSPLHF | TGCGCCACCCGGGACCTGACAGGCGGTTCACCCCTCCACTTT
TRBJ2-3 | TRBV2 | NA | 14 | NA | CASSEGQGADTQYF | TGTGCCAGCAGTGAGGGTCAAGGGGCGGATACGCAGTATTTT
TRBJ2-7 | TRBV9 | TRBD1 | 14 | NA | CASSVGQGYYEQYF | TGTGCCAGCAGCGTGGGACAGGGTTATTACGAGCAGTACTTC
TRBJ2-1 | TRBV27 | NA | 17 | few | CASSKGLGFGGYNEQFF | TGTGCCAGCAGTAAGGGTTTAGGGTTCGGGGGCTACAATGAGCAGTTCTTC
TRBJ2-2 | TRBV9 | TRBD2 | 16 | NA | CASSPTGTTNTGELFF | TGTGCCAGCAGCCCCACCGGGACTACGAACACCGGGGAGCTGTTTTTT
TRBJ1-1 | TRBV29-1 | TRBD1 | 14 | NA | CSVDSTGGYTEAFF | TGCAGCGTTGATTCAACAGGGGGTTACACTGAAGCTTTCTTT
TRBJ2-1 | TRBV9 | TRBD2 | 17 | NA | CASSIIRTSGSYNEQFF | TGTGCCAGCAGCATTATCAGGACTAGCGGGTCCTACAATGAGCAGTTCTTC
TRBJ2-1 | TRBV5-6 | TRBD2 | 15 | NA | CASSLLLAGDDEQFF | TGTGCCAGCAGCTTGCTTCTAGCGGGAGACGATGAGCAGTTCTTC
TRBJ2-3 | TRBV6-6 | TRBD2 | 15 | NA | CASSDAGGSTDTQYF | TGTGCCAGCAGCGACGCGGGGGGGAGCACAGATACGCAGTATTTT
TRBJ1-1 | TRBV19 | TRBD1 | 16 | NA | CASSRAGTGPNTEAFF | TGTGCCAGTAGTAGGGCCGGGACAGGACCGAACACTGAAGCTTTCTTT
TRBJ2-7 | TRBV4-1 | TRBD2 | 15 | NA | CASSQGELADYEQYF | TGCGCCAGCAGCCAAGGTGAACTAGCGGATTACGAGCAGTACTTC
TRBJ2-1 | TRBV9 | NA | 16 | NA | CASSPQWQGFGNEQFF | TGTGCCAGCAGCCCCCAATGGCAGGGGTTTGGCAATGAGCAGTTCTTC
TRBJ1-2 | TRBV4-2 | NA | 14 | NA | CASSQATANYGYTF | TGTGCCAGCAGCCAAGCGACAGCTAACTATGGCTACACCTTC
TRBJ2-7 | TRBV28 | TRBD2 | 12 | NA | CASSPLAGVEYF | TGTGCCAGCAGTCCGTTAGCGGGAGTTGAGTACTTC
TRBJ1-1 | TRBV7-6 | TRBD1 | 14 | NA | CASSFTGEVTEAFF | TGTGCCAGCAGCTTTACAGGGGAGGTCACTGAAGCTTTCTTT
TRBJ2-1 | TRBV5-1 | NA | 15 | once | CASSLGGRDMDEQFF | TGCGCCAGCAGCTTGGGGGGCAGGGATATGGATGAGCAGTTCTTC
TRBJ1-1 | TRBV19 | TRBD1 | 13 | once | CASTLDRVTEAFF | TGTGCCAGTACCCTCGACAGGGTCACTGAAGCTTTCTTT
TRBJ2-2 | TRBV7-2 | NA | 15 | once | CASSWRTGNTGELFF | TGTGCCAGCAGCTGGCGGACTGGTAACACCGGGGAGCTGTTTTTT
TRBJ2-7 | TRBV5-4 | TRBD2 | 14 | NA | CASSLDGGRDEQYF | TGTGCCAGCAGCTTGGATGGCGGGAGGGACGAGCAGTACTTC
TRBJ2-5 | TRBV6-1 | TRBD1 | 15 | medium-sized | CASSAGTGEVETQYF | TGTGCCAGCAGTGCGGGGACAGGGGAGGTGGAGACCCAGTACTTC
TRBJ2-3 | TRBV5-4 | TRBD2 | 13 | NA | CASSPAGDHTQYF | TGTGCCAGCAGCCCGGCGGGGGATCATACGCAGTATTTT
TRBJ2-3 | TRBV6-5 | TRBD1 | 15 | NA | CASSYPGQGTDTQYF | TGTGCCAGCAGTTACCCCGGACAGGGCACAGATACGCAGTATTTT
TRBJ2-1 | TRBV11-3 | TRBD2 | 13 | NA | CASSRWEGDEQFF | TGTGCCAGCAGCCGCTGGGAGGGCGATGAGCAGTTCTTC
TRBJ2-5 | TRBV29-1 | TRBD1 | 14 | NA | CSVEGGQVTETQYF | TGCAGCGTTGAGGGCGGACAGGTCACAGAGACCCAGTACTTC
TRBJ2-7 | TRBV9 | NA | 14 | few | CASPRRLEPHEQYF | TGTGCCAGCCCACGGAGGCTAGAGCCCCACGAGCAGTACTTC
TRBJ2-3 | TRBV4-1 | TRBD1 | 15 | NA | CASSSGQGPTDTQYF | TGCGCCAGCAGCTCAGGACAGGGACCGACAGATACGCAGTATTTT
TRBJ2-1 | TRBV5-1 | TRBD2 | 14 | NA | CASSLATSGEEQFF | TGCGCCAGCAGCTTGGCGACTAGCGGGGAGGAGCAGTTCTTC
TRBJ2-7 | TRBV25-1 | NA | 14 | NA | CASSPPGRPYEQYF | TGTGCCAGCAGTCCTCCAGGGCGACCCTACGAGCAGTACTTC
TRBJ1-1 | TRBV14 | NA | 13 | NA | CASSQDLGGEAFF | TGTGCCAGCAGCCAAGATCTGGGGGGTGAAGCTTTCTTT
TRBJ2-7 | TRBV2 | TRBD1 | 14 | NA | CASTLQGSEYEQYF | TGTGCCAGCACTCTACAGGGGTCCGAATACGAGCAGTACTTC
TRBJ2-7 | TRBV7-9 | TRBD2 | 19 | NA | CASSSILGGTSGTPYEQYF | TGTGCCAGCAGCTCCATCTTGGGGGGGACTAGCGGGACCCCCTACGAGCAGTACTTC
TRBJ1-2 | TRBV6-1 | TRBD1 | 16 | medium-sized | CASSEEEGTGNYGYTF | TGTGCCAGCAGTGAAGAAGAAGGGACAGGGAACTATGGCTACACCTTC
TRBJ2-7 | TRBV7-6 | TRBD2 | 15 | few | CASSPGGLAGSEQYF | TGTGCCAGCAGCCCGGGGGGACTAGCGGGTTCCGAGCAGTACTTC